These T cell receptor beta chains were read from a single sample in a study of blood T cell repertoires in COVID-19. Sequencing was performed with immunoSEQ multiplex PCR; in TCRdb, only in-frame clones are kept and a portion is missing. The top ten clones hold roughly a tenth of a sample with around 390,000 clones, approximately 90% of them seen once. Sequenced sample: PBMCs or T cells enriched from blood (not recorded which). These receptors were collected from a woman in her forties or fifties who had recovered from COVID-19. CDR3s include the opening cysteine and the closing phenylalanine or tryptophan. A D gene is named only where the DNA matches it firmly. Clone size appears in some rows only: once, few, many, or a class for an expanded clone.

cdr3_aa: CASSGEGKTHPNYGYTF
cdr3_nt: TGTGCCAGCAGTGGCGAGGGAAAAACACACCCTAACTATGGCTACACCTTC
clone_size: NA
v_call: TRBV21-1
j_call: TRBJ1-2
d_call: NA
cdr3_length: 17

cdr3_aa: CASTPRVRAGGEKLFF
cdr3_nt: TGTGCCAGTACCCCCAGGGTCCGCGCGGGAGGTGAAAAACTGTTTTTT
clone_size: NA
v_call: TRBV19
j_call: TRBJ1-4
d_call: NA
cdr3_length: 16

cdr3_aa: CASSPRDRGYGYTF
cdr3_nt: TGTGCCAGCAGTCCCAGAGACAGGGGCTATGGCTACACCTTC
clone_size: NA
v_call: TRBV6-5
j_call: TRBJ1-2
d_call: TRBD1
cdr3_length: 14

cdr3_aa: CASQGVGIDQPQHF
cdr3_nt: TGTGCCAGCCAGGGGGTGGGGATCGATCAGCCCCAGCATTTT
clone_size: NA
v_call: TRBV11-3
j_call: TRBJ1-5
d_call: TRBD1
cdr3_length: 14

cdr3_aa: CASSPGDDPVSPLHF
cdr3_nt: TGTGCCAGCAGCCCAGGGGACGATCCGGTCTCACCCCTCCACTTT
clone_size: NA
v_call: TRBV7-6
j_call: TRBJ1-6
d_call: NA
cdr3_length: 15

cdr3_aa: CASSLRQGGYGYTF
cdr3_nt: TGTGCCAGCAGCCTACGACAGGGGGGATATGGCTACACCTTC
clone_size: NA
v_call: TRBV7-2
j_call: TRBJ1-2
d_call: TRBD1
cdr3_length: 14

cdr3_aa: CASSEPHGYTF
cdr3_nt: TGTGCCAGCAGCGAGCCTCATGGCTACACCTTC
clone_size: few
v_call: TRBV21-1
j_call: TRBJ1-2
d_call: NA
cdr3_length: 11

cdr3_aa: CASSQDRGAYTEAFF
cdr3_nt: TGTGCCAGCAGCCAAGACAGGGGCGCGTACACTGAAGCTTTCTTT
clone_size: NA
v_call: TRBV14
j_call: TRBJ1-1
d_call: NA
cdr3_length: 15

cdr3_aa: CASSITIPRGRPGYTF
cdr3_nt: TGTGCCAGTAGTATAACGATCCCCCGAGGGAGGCCTGGCTACACCTTC
clone_size: NA
v_call: TRBV19
j_call: TRBJ1-2
d_call: NA
cdr3_length: 16

cdr3_aa: CASSSSDRGNTIYF
cdr3_nt: TGCGCCAGCAGCTCCTCGGACAGGGGAAACACCATATATTTT
clone_size: few
v_call: TRBV5-1
j_call: TRBJ1-3
d_call: TRBD1
cdr3_length: 14

cdr3_aa: CASSMETGPNYGYTF
cdr3_nt: TGTGCCAGCAGCATGGAGACAGGACCCAACTATGGCTACACCTTC
clone_size: NA
v_call: TRBV7-9
j_call: TRBJ1-2
d_call: NA
cdr3_length: 15

cdr3_aa: CASSAGQGPYNSPLHF
cdr3_nt: TGTGCCAGCAGTGCTGGACAGGGGCCCTATAATTCACCCCTCCACTTT
clone_size: NA
v_call: TRBV2
j_call: TRBJ1-6
d_call: TRBD1
cdr3_length: 16

cdr3_aa: CASSPQGTNTEAFF
cdr3_nt: TGTGCCAGCAGCCCGCAGGGAACGAACACTGAAGCTTTCTTT
clone_size: few
v_call: TRBV7-2
j_call: TRBJ1-1
d_call: NA
cdr3_length: 14

cdr3_aa: CASSAQGDGNQPQHF
cdr3_nt: TGTGCCAGCAGTGCACAGGGGGATGGCAATCAGCCCCAGCATTTT
clone_size: NA
v_call: TRBV28
j_call: TRBJ1-5
d_call: TRBD1
cdr3_length: 15

cdr3_aa: CASSEQGISYNEQFF
cdr3_nt: TGTGCCAGCAGTGAACAGGGGATTTCCTACAATGAGCAGTTCTTC
clone_size: NA
v_call: TRBV2
j_call: TRBJ2-1
d_call: NA
cdr3_length: 15

cdr3_aa: CASSPEEASGGWGTQYF
cdr3_nt: TGTGCCAGCAGCCCGGAGGAGGCTAGCGGGGGATGGGGTACGCAGTATTTT
clone_size: NA
v_call: TRBV5-4
j_call: TRBJ2-3
d_call: TRBD2
cdr3_length: 17

cdr3_aa: CASTQRGGGAYGYTF
cdr3_nt: TGTGCCAGCACCCAAAGAGGAGGAGGGGCCTATGGCTACACCTTC
clone_size: NA
v_call: TRBV6-5
j_call: TRBJ1-2
d_call: NA
cdr3_length: 15

cdr3_aa: CASSYRRGGNEKLFF
cdr3_nt: TGTGCCAGCAGTTATCGCCGGGGGGGTAATGAAAAACTGTTTTTT
clone_size: NA
v_call: TRBV27
j_call: TRBJ1-4
d_call: NA
cdr3_length: 15

cdr3_aa: CASKPGGRTEAFF
cdr3_nt: TGTGCCTCGAAGCCCGGGGGGAGGACTGAAGCTTTCTTT
clone_size: NA
v_call: TRBV10-3
j_call: TRBJ1-1
d_call: NA
cdr3_length: 13

cdr3_aa: CASSFGTRGEKLFF
cdr3_nt: TGTGCCAGCAGTTTCGGCACCAGGGGTGAAAAACTGTTTTTT
clone_size: few
v_call: TRBV27
j_call: TRBJ1-4
d_call: NA
cdr3_length: 14

cdr3_aa: CASSLKGAIPPYEQYF
cdr3_nt: TGTGCCAGCAGCTTAAAAGGGGCGATTCCCCCGTACGAGCAGTACTTC
clone_size: NA
v_call: TRBV11-2
j_call: TRBJ2-7
d_call: NA
cdr3_length: 16

cdr3_aa: CASTLDGTAYGYTF
cdr3_nt: TGCGCCAGCACCCTTGACGGGACAGCATATGGCTACACCTTC
clone_size: NA
v_call: TRBV5-1
j_call: TRBJ1-2
d_call: TRBD1
cdr3_length: 14

cdr3_aa: CASRWTGLSAYEQYF
cdr3_nt: TGCGCCAGCAGGTGGACAGGCCTCTCGGCCTACGAGCAGTACTTC
clone_size: once
v_call: TRBV5-1
j_call: TRBJ2-7
d_call: TRBD1
cdr3_length: 15

cdr3_aa: CASSGQGRHEQYF
cdr3_nt: TGTGCCAGCAGTGGACAGGGGAGGCACGAGCAGTACTTC
clone_size: NA
v_call: TRBV28
j_call: TRBJ2-7
d_call: TRBD1
cdr3_length: 13

cdr3_aa: CASRFTGISNQPQHF
cdr3_nt: TGTGCCAGCAGATTCACAGGGATTAGCAATCAGCCCCAGCATTTT
clone_size: once
v_call: TRBV28
j_call: TRBJ1-5
d_call: NA
cdr3_length: 15

cdr3_aa: CASSLGQGESSYYGYTF
cdr3_nt: TGCGCCAGCAGCTTGGGACAGGGGGAGTCCAGCTACTATGGCTACACCTTC
clone_size: NA
v_call: TRBV5-1
j_call: TRBJ1-2
d_call: TRBD1
cdr3_length: 17

cdr3_aa: CASSKNTGGSGYTF
cdr3_nt: TGTGCCAGCTCGAAAAACACAGGGGGCTCCGGCTACACCTTC
clone_size: NA
v_call: TRBV11-2
j_call: TRBJ1-2
d_call: TRBD1
cdr3_length: 14

cdr3_aa: CASRTHRQGLSSEAFF
cdr3_nt: TGTGCCAGTAGAACGCACAGACAGGGACTTAGCTCTGAAGCTTTCTTT
clone_size: NA
v_call: TRBV19
j_call: TRBJ1-1
d_call: TRBD1
cdr3_length: 16

cdr3_aa: CSVGQNSNQPQHF
cdr3_nt: TGCAGCGTTGGGCAGAATAGCAATCAGCCCCAGCATTTT
clone_size: NA
v_call: TRBV29-1
j_call: TRBJ1-5
d_call: NA
cdr3_length: 13